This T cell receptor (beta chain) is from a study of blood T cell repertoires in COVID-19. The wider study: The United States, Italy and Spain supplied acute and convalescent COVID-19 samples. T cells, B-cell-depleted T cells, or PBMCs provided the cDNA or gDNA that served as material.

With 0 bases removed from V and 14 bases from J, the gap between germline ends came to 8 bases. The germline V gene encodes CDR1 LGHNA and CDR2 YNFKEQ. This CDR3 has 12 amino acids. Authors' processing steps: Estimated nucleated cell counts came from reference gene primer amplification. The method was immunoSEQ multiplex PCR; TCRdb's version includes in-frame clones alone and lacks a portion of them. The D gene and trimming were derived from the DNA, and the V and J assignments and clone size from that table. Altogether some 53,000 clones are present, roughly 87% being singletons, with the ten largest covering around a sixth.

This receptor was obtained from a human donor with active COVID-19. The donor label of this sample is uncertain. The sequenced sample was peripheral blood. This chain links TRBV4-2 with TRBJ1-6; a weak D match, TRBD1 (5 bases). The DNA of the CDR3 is TGTGCCAGCAGCCAAGATACGGGGGCCCTCCACTTT. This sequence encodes CASSQDTGALHF.